These 19 T cell receptor beta chains came from one sample sequenced in a study of T cells in Graves' hyperthyroidism and ophthalmopathy. RNA transcripts yielded amplified TCR beta CDR3 regions. In the first-round RT-PCR of the TCR CDR3, the HTBI primer set was used. TCRdb fed the multiplex PCR reads into MiXCR, producing one record per CDR3 protein. The sample records around 610,000 distinct CDR3 sequences, approximately 14% being singletons. The sample comprised blood. The receptors come from a woman in her 40s with Graves' ophthalmopathy.

This clonotype was counted at least ten times. This chain joins TRBV28 and TRBJ2-5; 8 bases are a match to TRBD2. Trimming removed 6 bases from V and 5 bases from J; junction bases left unmatched: 11. CDR1 is MDHEN, CDR2 SYDVKM, per germline. The CDR3 length is 15 residues. The CDR3 protein is CASRGYIAGWETQYF. The CDR3 DNA is TGTGCCAGCAGGGGCTACATAGCGGGGTGGGAGACCCAGTACTTC.

J is TRBJ2-5 and V is TRBV27, with TRBD1 identical over 7 bases. The V gene end was trimmed by 4 bases and the J gene end by 4 bases; junction bases not matched to a gene: 3. This CDR3 contains 13 residues. Germline CDR1 reads MNHEY; CDR2 reads SMNVEV (reference sequence). The CDR3 DNA sequence: TGTGCCAGCAGTTCGGACAGGACAGAGACCCAGTACTTC. It is translated as CASSSDRTETQYF.

This clonotype has a count of ten or more. J is TRBJ2-5 and V is TRBV6-1; perhaps TRBD2 as D (6 bases). V was trimmed by 2 bases and J by 4 bases, leaving 8 bases between them. The germline V gene has CDR1 MNHNS and CDR2 SASEGT. There are 13 residues in the CDR3. The CDR3 here is CASSERGLETQYF. The DNA for the CDR3 is TGTGCCAGCAGTGAAAGGGGACTAGAGACCCAGTACTTC.

This clonotype was counted many times. V is TRBV28 and J is TRBJ2-7; D is uncertain. V was cut by 10 bases and J by 3 bases, with 10 bases left in between. CDR1 and CDR2 from the germline V gene are MDHEN and SYDVKM. The CDR3 has 11 residues. CDR3 nucleotides: TGTGCCATACGTAGATTCTACGAGCAGTACTTC. Translation: CAIRRFYEQYF.

This clonotype has a count of ten or more. The CDR3 sequence is CASTLGETNTEAFF. DNA for the CDR3: TGTGCCAGTACCCTGGGGGAAACGAACACTGAAGCTTTCTTT. V is TRBV19 and J is TRBJ1-1, with a tentative D call TRBD1 (5 bases). Germline V gene lookup returns CDR1 LNHDA and CDR2 SQIVND (reference sequence). Trimming removed 7 bases at V and 1 base at J, with 13 bases between. CDR3 length: 14 residues.

This clonotype has at least ten counts. This may stem from a read error, because a much larger clone lies one nucleotide away. The rearrangement links TRBV14 to TRBJ1-2, with D uncertain. Germline CDR1 and CDR2: SGHDN and FVKESK. The V and J ends lost 6 bases and 1 base respectively, with 9 bases between them. The CDR3 spans 13 residues. The CDR3 nucleotides are TGTGCCAGCAGTCCGGACTTTAACTATGGCTACACCTTC. Amino acids: CASSPDFNYGYTF.

The rearrangement joins TRBV5-1 to TRBJ1-2, with D perhaps TRBD1 (5 bases). The CDR3 is 14 residues long. Trimming pared 2 bases from V and 4 bases from J, leaving 12 bases between. Germline loops: CDR1 SGHRS, CDR2 YFSETQ. Here the CDR3 DNA reads TGCGCCAGCAGCTTTAGGGACCCGATCTATGGCTACACCTTC. Its translation: CASSFRDPIYGYTF.

In its sample, this clonotype was seen many times. The chain recombines TRBV5-1 with TRBJ1-6; D gene ambiguous. The CDR3 is 14 amino acids. The V and J ends lost 2 bases and 13 bases respectively, with 16 bases between them. Germline values: CDR1 SGHRS, CDR2 YFSETQ. CDR3 DNA: TGCGCCAGCAGCTTTTCACCTTTTTTTGGGCCCCTCCACTTT. This gives the protein CASSFSPFFGPLHF.

This chain uses TRBV13 with TRBJ1-1; 10 bases agree with TRBD1. Per germline, CDR1 PRHDT and CDR2 FYEKMQ (reference sequence). V was pared by 4 bases and J by 4 bases, with 12 bases of the junction left unmatched. This CDR3 region has 17 residues. The CDR3 loop reads CASSSYRTGGLATEAFF. CDR3 sequence (DNA): TGTGCCAGCAGCTCCTATCGGACAGGGGGGTTGGCCACTGAAGCTTTCTTT.

The rearrangement links TRBV7-6 to TRBJ2-5; TRBD2 matches 7 bases. Germline V gene lookup returns CDR1 SGHVS and CDR2 FNYEAQ. Losses at the gene ends were 4 bases for V and 5 bases for J; bases not matched to a gene: 10. The length of the CDR3 is 15 residues. The DNA of the CDR3 is TGTGCCAGCAGCTCTGGAGCTAGCGGTGGGGAGACCCAGTACTTC. Translation gives CASSSGASGGETQYF.

At least ten counts were recorded for this clonotype. The V gene is TRBV29-1, the J gene TRBJ1-2, with TRBD1 matching 8 bases. V trimming: 6 bases; J trimming: 1 base; junction bases outside the gene matches: 7. The V gene's germline CDR1 is SQVTM and CDR2 ANQGSEA. The CDR3 covers 14 residues. In DNA form, the CDR3 reads TGCAGCGTGGACCGCGGACAGGGTAACTATGGCTACACCTTC. Its translation is CSVDRGQGNYGYTF.

This clonotype has ten or more counts. The chain employs TRBV29-1 and TRBJ2-2, with a tentative D call TRBD2 (6 bases). CDR1 SQVTM and CDR2 ANQGSEA come from the germline V gene. This CDR3 is built from 14 residues. Here the CDR3 DNA reads TGCAGTGCCCCCCGCGGGATGAACACCGGGGAGCTGTTTTTT. Protein product: CSAPRGMNTGELFF.

The rearrangement uses TRBV12-3 or TRBV12-4 and TRBJ1-5; 9 bases line up with TRBD1. The trim removed 3 bases at V and 1 base at J, leaving 13 bases unmatched. The CDR3 loop spans 19 amino acids. CDR3 in DNA: TGTGCCAGCAGTTTGGGAGCGGGACAGGGAGTGTTGAGCAATCAGCCCCAGCATTTT. Its translation is CASSLGAGQGVLSNQPQHF.

The V and J genes are TRBV9 and TRBJ1-5; TRBD1 might be the D (5 bases). The germline V gene encodes CDR1 SGDLS and CDR2 YYNGEE. CDR3 size: 14 residues. V was clipped by 1 base and J by 12 bases, with 17 bases between them. The CDR3 sequence is CASSVSSTGGSQHF. The CDR3 DNA sequence: TGTGCCAGCAGCGTATCTTCCACAGGAGGTAGCCAGCATTTT.

This clonotype was found many times. This rearrangement joins TRBV29-1 to TRBJ1-2; 10 bases align to TRBD1. The germline CDR1 and CDR2 sequences are SQVTM and ANQGSEA. Germline trimming cut 6 bases from V and 8 bases from J; bases unmatched to any gene: 6. The CDR3 has 12 amino acids. The CDR3 reads CSVAGTGEGYTF. For the CDR3, the DNA is TGCAGCGTGGCCGGGACAGGGGAAGGCTACACCTTC.

A word on this clonotype: At one boundary the junction diverges from the germline segment, which might be a read error. V usage is TRBV4-1 and J usage is TRBJ1-5; D gene unclear. From germline, CDR1 is MGHRA and CDR2 YSYEKL. The CDR3 is made up of 16 amino acids. The CDR3 loop reads CASSEDRGMSNQPQHF. The DNA of the CDR3 is TGCGCCAGCAGCGAAGATCGAGGGATGAGCAATCAGCCCCAGCATTTT.

This clonotype came up many times. This chain uses TRBV19 with TRBJ1-1; tentatively, D is TRBD1 (5 bases). The V gene's germline CDR1 is LNHDA and CDR2 SQIVND (reference sequence). V gave up 1 base and J gave up 5 bases, with 8 bases separating them. This CDR3 is 13 amino acids long. The CDR3 loop reads CASSIVGGTEAFF. CDR3 nucleotides: TGTGCCAGTAGTATAGTGGGGGGAACTGAAGCTTTCTTT.

This clonotype was seen repeatedly, ten times or more. This chain links TRBV28 with TRBJ2-7; the D gene is possibly TRBD1 (5 bases). The CDR3 runs to 11 residues. Looked up from germline, CDR1 is MDHEN and CDR2 is SYDVKM. Between the trimmed V and J ends, which lost 4 bases and 6 bases, there was a span of 7 bases. The CDR3 DNA follows: TGTGCCAGCAGTTGGGGCACCGAGCAGTACTTC. This gives the protein CASSWGTEQYF.

This clonotype showed up many times. The V call is TRBV30, the J call TRBJ1-2; a possible D gene is TRBD1 (5 bases). The germline gives CDR1 GTSNPN, CDR2 SVGIG (reference sequence). The CDR3 has 12 amino acids. V was shortened by 4 bases and J by 7 bases, with 13 bases between the two germline ends. CDR3 residues: CAWTRGAGGYTF. For the CDR3, the DNA is TGTGCCTGGACGCGAGGGGCGGGTGGCTACACCTTC.